This T cell receptor (beta chain) originates from a study of beta chain features in type 1 diabetes. The V end was cut by 0 bases, the J end by 4 bases, with 10 bases between. The germline V gene encodes CDR1 SGHNT and CDR2 YYREEE (reference sequence). This CDR3 has 14 residues. With regard to this clone: The antigen remains unidentified.

Study-level points and caveats: People with Type 1 diabetes carried modestly yet significantly shorter TCRB CDR3s in all four CD4+ subsets.

Expressed TCRB transcripts were sequenced after all isolated RNA was converted to cDNA. This table comes from immunoSEQ multiplex PCR, and its TCRdb copy is limited to in-frame clones, with some not included. The sample yields roughly 240,000 clones, around 24% seen once. This receptor was identified in a woman in her thirties with type 1 diabetes. J is TRBJ1-1 and V is TRBV5-4; D is unresolved. The sequencing input was naive CD4+ T cells from blood. The CDR3 loop reads CASSLEDLVTEAFF. The CDR3 DNA sequence: TGTGCCAGCAGCTTGGAAGATCTAGTCACTGAAGCTTTCTTT.